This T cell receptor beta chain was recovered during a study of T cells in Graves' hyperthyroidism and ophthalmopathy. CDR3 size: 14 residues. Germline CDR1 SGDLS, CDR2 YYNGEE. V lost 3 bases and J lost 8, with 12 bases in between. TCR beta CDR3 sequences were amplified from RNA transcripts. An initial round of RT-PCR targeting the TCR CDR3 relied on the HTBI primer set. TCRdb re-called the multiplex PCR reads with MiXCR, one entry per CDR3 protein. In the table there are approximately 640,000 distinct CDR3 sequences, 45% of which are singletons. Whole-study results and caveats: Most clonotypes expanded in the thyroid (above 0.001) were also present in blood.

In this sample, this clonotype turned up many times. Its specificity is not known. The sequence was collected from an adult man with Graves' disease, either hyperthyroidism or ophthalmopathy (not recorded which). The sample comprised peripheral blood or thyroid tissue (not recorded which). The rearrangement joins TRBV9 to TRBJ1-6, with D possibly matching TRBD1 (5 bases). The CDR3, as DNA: TGTGCCAGCAGCGAAGGGGACGGGGATTCACCCCTCCACTTT. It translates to CASSEGDGDSPLHF.